What follows describes a single TCR beta chain. Its antigen remains unknown. Antigen-specific CD4+ T cells were expanded with viral peptide pools in the ViraFEST assay before sequencing. Scientists isolated CD4+ T cells after a roughly 10-day culture period ended. Among the vaccine recipients, none had a prior SARS-CoV-2 infection, and nucleocapsid antibodies were negative. A density of around 2 million PBMC per well was used; these cells were cultured with approximately 10 IU/ml IL-2 and about 9.4 ug/ml peptides. On both days 3 and 7, half of the culture medium was replaced with IL-2 medium. The table came from immunoSEQ multiplex PCR; TCRdb's copy has only in-frame clones and leaves some out. The table shows roughly 52,000 clones, with roughly two thirds occurring only once. The record originates from a study of vaccination effects on CD4 cells after COVID-19. Study background: Participants were given two doses of BNT162b2 or mRNA-1273 vaccine.

Trimming removed 2 bases at V and 7 bases at J, with 16 bases between. Germline CDR1 is SGHDT and CDR2 is YYEEEE. The CDR3 sequence is 15 residues long. Sequenced material: CD4+ T cells from PBMCs cultured with SARS-CoV-2 spike peptides, taken before COVID-19 vaccination. This chain uses TRBV5-6 with TRBJ2-1; maybe TRBD1 (8 bases). The source is a human donor who received a COVID-19 vaccine. The chain's CDR3 is CASSFLDRGGNEQFF. CDR3 bases: TGTGCCAGCAGCTTTCTCGACAGGGGAGGGAATGAGCAGTTCTTC.